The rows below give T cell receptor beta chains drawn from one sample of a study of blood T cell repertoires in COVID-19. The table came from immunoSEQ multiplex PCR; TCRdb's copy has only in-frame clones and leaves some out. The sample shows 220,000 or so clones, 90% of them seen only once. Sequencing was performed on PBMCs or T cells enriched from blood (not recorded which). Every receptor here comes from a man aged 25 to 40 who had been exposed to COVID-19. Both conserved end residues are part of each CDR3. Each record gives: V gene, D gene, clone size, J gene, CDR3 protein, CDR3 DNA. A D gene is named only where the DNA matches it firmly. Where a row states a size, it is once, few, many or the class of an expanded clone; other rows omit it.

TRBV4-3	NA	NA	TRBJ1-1	CASSQDLSNTEAFF	TGCGCCAGCAGCCAAGATCTGAGTAACACTGAAGCTTTCTTT
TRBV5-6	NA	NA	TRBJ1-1	CASSLVGQGTEAFF	TGTGCCAGCAGCTTGGTCGGCCAGGGGACTGAAGCTTTCTTT
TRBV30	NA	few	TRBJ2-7	CAWGHPRSYEQYF	TGTGCCTGGGGCCACCCTAGGAGTTACGAGCAGTACTTC
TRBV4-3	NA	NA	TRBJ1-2	CASSPGLANYGYTF	TGCGCCAGCAGCCCAGGGTTGGCTAACTATGGCTACACCTTC
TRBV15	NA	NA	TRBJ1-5	CATSRSGTGNQPQHF	TGTGCCACCAGCAGAAGTGGAACGGGGAATCAGCCCCAGCATTTT
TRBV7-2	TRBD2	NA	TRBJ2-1	CASSSRGGNEQFF	TGTGCCAGCAGCAGCCGGGGGGGCAATGAGCAGTTCTTC
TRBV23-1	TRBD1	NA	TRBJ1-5	CATSNDRARSNQPQHF	TGCGCCACCAGTAACGACAGGGCGAGGAGCAATCAGCCCCAGCATTTT
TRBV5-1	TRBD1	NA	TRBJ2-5	CASSLGQGRETQYF	TGCGCCAGCAGCTTGGGACAGGGGAGGGAGACCCAGTACTTC
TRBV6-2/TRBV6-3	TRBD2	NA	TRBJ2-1	CASSYLFLAGGKKYNEQFF	TGTGCCAGCAGTTATCTTTTCCTAGCGGGGGGGAAAAAATACAATGAGCAGTTCTTC
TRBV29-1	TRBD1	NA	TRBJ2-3	CSVAPLGDRAADTQYF	TGCAGCGTTGCCCCGCTCGGGGACAGGGCAGCAGATACGCAGTATTTT
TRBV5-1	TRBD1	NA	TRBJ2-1	CASSLKRHRDRTYNEQFF	TGCGCCAGCAGCTTGAAACGCCACCGGGACAGGACCTACAATGAGCAGTTCTTC
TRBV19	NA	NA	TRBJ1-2	CASSPSGYPDGYTF	TGTGCCAGTAGTCCGTCAGGCTACCCGGATGGCTACACCTTC
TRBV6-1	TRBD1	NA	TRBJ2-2	CASSDSGTGVTGELFF	TGTGCCAGCAGTGATTCCGGGACAGGGGTCACCGGGGAGCTGTTTTTT
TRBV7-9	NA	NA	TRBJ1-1	CASSIRTAEAFF	TGTGCCAGCAGCATCCGGACAGCTGAAGCTTTCTTT
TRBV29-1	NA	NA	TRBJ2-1	CSVEVQWNEQFF	TGCAGCGTTGAAGTACAATGGAATGAGCAGTTCTTC
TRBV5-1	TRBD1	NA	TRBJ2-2	CASSTLGQGHNTGELFF	TGCGCCAGCAGCACTCTGGGACAGGGACATAACACCGGGGAGCTGTTTTTT
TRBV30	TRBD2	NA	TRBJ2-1	CAWRVFLAGDYNEQFF	TGTGCCTGGAGGGTCTTCCTAGCGGGGGACTACAATGAGCAGTTCTTC
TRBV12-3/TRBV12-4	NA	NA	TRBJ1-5	CASSFQYQPQHF	TGTGCCAGCAGTTTCCAGTATCAGCCCCAGCATTTT
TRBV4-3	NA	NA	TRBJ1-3	CASSQTGLLSGNTIYF	TGCGCCAGCAGCCAAACGGGACTGCTCTCTGGAAACACCATATATTTT
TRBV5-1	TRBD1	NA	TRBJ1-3	CASSRGRTGSGNTIYF	TGCGCCAGCAGCCGAGGGAGGACAGGGTCTGGAAACACCATATATTTT
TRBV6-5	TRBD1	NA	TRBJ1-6	CASNNRGNNSPLHF	TGTGCCAGCAATAACAGGGGGAATAATTCACCCCTCCACTTT
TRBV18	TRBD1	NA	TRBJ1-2	CASSPETYTGGDGYTF	TGTGCCAGCTCACCCGAGACGTACACAGGGGGAGATGGCTACACCTTC
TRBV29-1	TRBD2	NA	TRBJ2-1	CSGAGAGDFGFYYNEQFF	TGCAGCGGAGCTGGGGCGGGGGACTTTGGGTTTTATTACAATGAGCAGTTCTTC
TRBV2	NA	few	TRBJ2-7	CASSEVEGREQYF	TGTGCCAGCAGTGAAGTGGAGGGTCGCGAGCAGTACTTC
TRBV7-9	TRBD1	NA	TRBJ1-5	CASGQGGSNQPQHF	TGTGCCAGCGGACAGGGGGGAAGCAATCAGCCCCAGCATTTT
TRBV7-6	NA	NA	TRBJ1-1	CASSLTKGTGGTEAFF	TGTGCCAGCAGCCTAACAAAAGGGACCGGGGGCACTGAAGCTTTCTTT
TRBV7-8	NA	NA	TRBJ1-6	CASSLGPSALHF	TGTGCCAGCAGCTTAGGTCCCTCTGCGCTCCACTTT
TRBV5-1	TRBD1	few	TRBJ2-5	CASSLKGTGQETQYF	TGCGCCAGCAGCTTGAAAGGGACAGGGCAAGAGACCCAGTACTTC
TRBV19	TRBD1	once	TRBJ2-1	CASSIIGTVYNEQFF	TGTGCCAGTAGTATAATTGGGACAGTATACAATGAGCAGTTCTTC